These T cell receptor delta chains were read from a single sample in a study of Vδ1+ human thymocytes. TCRdb repeated clone calling on the multiplex PCR reads with CATT. Among 80,000 or so delta-chain clones listed, roughly a third were seen once. The sequenced material came from Vdelta1+ gamma-delta thymocytes from the thymus. All receptors come from a boy less than two years old who had congenital heart surgery. Each CDR3 is given without its conserved first and last residue. The order of the fields is J gene, D gene, V gene, CDR3 protein. D genes are given only for firm matches.

TRDJ1 | . | TRDV1 | ALGTPTDKLI
TRDJ1 | TRDD3 | TRDV1 | ALGEISLPDLMGGIRTDKLI
TRDJ1 | TRDD3 | TRDV1 | ALGDPWPSLGDTGAPYTDKLI
TRDJ1 | TRDD3 | TRDV1 | ALGERSGGYARFRDKLI
TRDJ1 | . | TRDV1 | ALGEAVPLPLWGLTGLADKLI
TRDJ1 | TRDD3 | TRDV1 | ALGELSGGYALLDKLI
TRDJ1 | TRDD3 | TRDV1 | ALGEQPYWGISSYTDKLI
TRDJ1 | . | TRDV2 | ACDTELVLRSTYTDKLI
TRDJ1 | . | TRDV1 | ALGEIIYRRSPGKAKLI
TRDJ1 | . | TRDV1 | ALGEFQGGPEYTDKLI
TRDJ1 | . | TRDV1 | ALREHFPVFLHRAPGCDKLI
TRDJ1 | TRDD3 | TRDV1 | ALGEPADVLGDTGTDKLI
TRDJ1 | TRDD3 | TRDV1 | ALGEFNAPRVSYWGTLYTDKLI
TRDJ1 | TRDD3 | TRDV1 | ALGDTVLPRTGGYLVTDKLI
TRDJ1 | . | TRDV1 | ALGPPGTKLI
TRDJ1 | . | TRDV1 | ALGEAWPTVEYTDKLI
TRDJ2 | TRDD3 | TRDV1 | ALGEKLGLLGDKGGQLF
TRDJ1 | . | TRDV1 | ALGELPIPTDKLI
TRDJ1 | . | TRDV1 | ALGFPTFLRNVRREGRTGGTGDTDKLI
TRDJ1 | TRDD3 | TRDV1 | ALGEQAFLSGGYKGKLI
TRDJ1 | . | TRDV1 | ALGEVAPLVLGSTDKLI
TRDJ1 | TRDD3 | TRDV1 | ALGDLGLGDTHTDKLI
TRDJ1 | . | TRDV1 | ALGEALHQGGPFTDKLI
TRDJ1 | . | TRDV1 | ALAFSPRSAVPTDKLI
TRDJ1 | . | TRDV1 | ALGEVPRGKLI
TRDJ1 | TRDD3 | TRDV1 | ALGEGSGLGDVYTDKLI
TRDJ1 | TRDD3 | TRDV1 | ALGTGGGCTDKLI
TRDJ1 | TRDD3 | TRDV1 | ALGNASLNGGYGTDKLI
TRDJ1 | TRDD3 | TRDV1 | ALNSPGIGSDKLI
TRDJ1 | TRDD3 | TRDV1 | ALGDTSYEVWGIPPTDKLI
TRDJ1 | . | TRDV1 | ALGELARLGGYTDKLI
TRDJ1 | TRDD3 | TRDV1 | ALGERPSLGDTRPYTDKLI